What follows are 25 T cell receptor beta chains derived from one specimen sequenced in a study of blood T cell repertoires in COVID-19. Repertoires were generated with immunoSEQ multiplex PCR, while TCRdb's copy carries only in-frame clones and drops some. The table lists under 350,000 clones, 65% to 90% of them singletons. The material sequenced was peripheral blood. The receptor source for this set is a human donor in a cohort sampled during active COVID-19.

CDR3 amino acids: CASSLRGTEAFF. CDR3 bases: TGTGCCAGCAGCTTAAGGGGAACTGAAGCTTTCTTT. The rearrangement links TRBV13 to TRBJ1-1, with a tentative D call TRBD1 (5 bases). The V end was cut by 2 bases, the J end by 5 bases, with 6 bases between. Germline assignment: CDR1 PRHDT and CDR2 FYEKMQ (reference sequence). This CDR3 has 12 amino acids.

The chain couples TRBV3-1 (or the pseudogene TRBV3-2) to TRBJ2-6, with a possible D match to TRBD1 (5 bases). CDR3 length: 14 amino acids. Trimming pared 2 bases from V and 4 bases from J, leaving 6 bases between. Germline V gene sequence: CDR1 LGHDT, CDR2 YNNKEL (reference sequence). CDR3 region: CASSQRTGANVLTF. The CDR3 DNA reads TGTGCCAGCAGCCAAAGGACAGGGGCCAACGTCCTGACTTTC.

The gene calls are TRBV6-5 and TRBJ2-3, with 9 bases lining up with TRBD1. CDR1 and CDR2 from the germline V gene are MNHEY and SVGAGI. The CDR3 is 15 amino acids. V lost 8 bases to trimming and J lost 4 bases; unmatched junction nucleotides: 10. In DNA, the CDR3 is TGTGCCAGCGAGGAGGGACAGGGATATGCAGATACGCAGTATTTT. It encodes CASEEGQGYADTQYF.

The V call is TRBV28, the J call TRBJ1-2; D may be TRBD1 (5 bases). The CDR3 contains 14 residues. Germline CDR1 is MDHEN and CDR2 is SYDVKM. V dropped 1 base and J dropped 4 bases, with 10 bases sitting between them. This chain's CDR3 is CASSLSARAYGYTF. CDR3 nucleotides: TGTGCCAGCAGTTTATCGGCCAGGGCCTATGGCTACACCTTC.

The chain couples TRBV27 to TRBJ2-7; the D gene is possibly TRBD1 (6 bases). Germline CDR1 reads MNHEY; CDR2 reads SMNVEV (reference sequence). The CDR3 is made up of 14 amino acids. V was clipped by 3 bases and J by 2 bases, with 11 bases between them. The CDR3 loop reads CASSFNRVTYEQYF. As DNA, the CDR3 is TGTGCCAGCAGTTTTAACAGGGTTACCTACGAGCAGTACTTC.

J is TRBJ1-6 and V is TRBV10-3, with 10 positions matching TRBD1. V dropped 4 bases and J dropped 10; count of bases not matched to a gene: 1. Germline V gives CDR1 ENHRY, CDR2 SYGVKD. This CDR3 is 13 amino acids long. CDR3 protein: CAISGTGGSPLHF. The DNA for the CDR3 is TGTGCCATCAGTGGGACAGGGGGATCACCCCTCCACTTT.

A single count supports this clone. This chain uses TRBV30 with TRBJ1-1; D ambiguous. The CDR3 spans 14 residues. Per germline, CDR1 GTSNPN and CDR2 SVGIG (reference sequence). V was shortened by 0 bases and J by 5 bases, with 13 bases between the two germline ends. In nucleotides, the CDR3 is TGTGCCTGGAGTGTAGACCGGGAGAGGACTGAAGCTTTCTTT. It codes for CAWSVDRERTEAFF.

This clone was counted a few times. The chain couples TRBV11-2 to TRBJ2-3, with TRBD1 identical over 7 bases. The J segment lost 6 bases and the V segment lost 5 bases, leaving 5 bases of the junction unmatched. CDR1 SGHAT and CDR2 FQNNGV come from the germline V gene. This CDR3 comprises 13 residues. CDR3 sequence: CASSQDRPDTQYF. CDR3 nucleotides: TGTGCCAGCAGCCAGGACAGGCCCGATACGCAGTATTTT.

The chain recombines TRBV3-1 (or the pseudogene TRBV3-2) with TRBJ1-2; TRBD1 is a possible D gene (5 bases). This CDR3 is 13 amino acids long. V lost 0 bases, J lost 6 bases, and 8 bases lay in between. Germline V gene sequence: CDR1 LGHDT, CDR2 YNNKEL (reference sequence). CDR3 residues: CASSQDLGHGYTF. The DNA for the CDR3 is TGTGCCAGCAGCCAAGATTTGGGGCATGGCTACACCTTC.

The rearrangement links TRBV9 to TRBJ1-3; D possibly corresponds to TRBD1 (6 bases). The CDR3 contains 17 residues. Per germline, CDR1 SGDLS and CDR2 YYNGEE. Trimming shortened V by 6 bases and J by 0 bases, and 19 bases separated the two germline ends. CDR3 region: CASNLAGDIPSGNTIYF. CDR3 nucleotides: TGTGCCAGCAACCTTGCGGGGGACATACCCTCTGGAAACACCATATATTTT. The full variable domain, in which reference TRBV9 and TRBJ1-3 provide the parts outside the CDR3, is DSGVTQTPKHLITATGQRVTLRCSPRSGDLSVYWYQQSLDQGLQFLIQYYNGEERAKGNILERFSAQQFPDLHSELNLSSLELGDSALYFCASNLAGDIPSGNTIYFGEGSWLTVV.

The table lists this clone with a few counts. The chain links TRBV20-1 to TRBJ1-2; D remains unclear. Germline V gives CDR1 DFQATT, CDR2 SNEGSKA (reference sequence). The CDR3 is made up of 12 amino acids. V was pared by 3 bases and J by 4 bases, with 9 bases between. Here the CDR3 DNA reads TGCAGTGCTAGTTCCGCTAGCTATGGCTACACCTTC. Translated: CSASSASYGYTF.

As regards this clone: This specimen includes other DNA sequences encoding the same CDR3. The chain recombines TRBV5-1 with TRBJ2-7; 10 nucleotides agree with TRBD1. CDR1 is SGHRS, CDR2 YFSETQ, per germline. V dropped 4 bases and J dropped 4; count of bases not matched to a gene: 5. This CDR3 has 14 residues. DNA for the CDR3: TGCGCCAGCAGCAGGGACAGGGGTCGGTACGAGCAGTACTTC. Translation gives CASSRDRGRYEQYF.

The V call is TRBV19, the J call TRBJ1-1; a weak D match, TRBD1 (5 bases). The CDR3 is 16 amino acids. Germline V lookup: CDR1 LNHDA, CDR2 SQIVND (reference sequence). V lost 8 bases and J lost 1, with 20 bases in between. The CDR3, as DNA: TGTGCCAGTCGCTCACCCATGGCAGACAGGAACACTGAAGCTTTCTTT. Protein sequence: CASRSPMADRNTEAFF.

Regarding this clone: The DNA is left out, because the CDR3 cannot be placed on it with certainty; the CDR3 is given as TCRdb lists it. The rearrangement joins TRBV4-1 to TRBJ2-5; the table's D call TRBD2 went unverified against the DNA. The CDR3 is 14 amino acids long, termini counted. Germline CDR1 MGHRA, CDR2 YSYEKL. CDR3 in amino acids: CASSQWGAGTSVNF.

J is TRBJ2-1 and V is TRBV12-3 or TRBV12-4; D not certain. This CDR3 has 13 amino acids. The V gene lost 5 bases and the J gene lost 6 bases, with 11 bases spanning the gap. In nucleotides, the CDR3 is TGTGCCAGCAGTCTATTAGTTATCAATGAGCAGTTCTTC. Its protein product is CASSLLVINEQFF.

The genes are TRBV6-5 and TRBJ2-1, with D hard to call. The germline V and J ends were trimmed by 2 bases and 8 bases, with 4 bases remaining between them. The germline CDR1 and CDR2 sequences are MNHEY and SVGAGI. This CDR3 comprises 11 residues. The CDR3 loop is CASSYEDEQFF. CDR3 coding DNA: TGTGCCAGCAGTTACGAGGATGAGCAGTTCTTC.

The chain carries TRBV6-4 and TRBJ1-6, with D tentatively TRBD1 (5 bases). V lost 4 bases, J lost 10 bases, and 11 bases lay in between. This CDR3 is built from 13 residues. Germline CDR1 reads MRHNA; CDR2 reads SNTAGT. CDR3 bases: TGTGCCAGCAGTGGGGGGGGTTACTCACCCCTCCACTTT. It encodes CASSGGGYSPLHF.

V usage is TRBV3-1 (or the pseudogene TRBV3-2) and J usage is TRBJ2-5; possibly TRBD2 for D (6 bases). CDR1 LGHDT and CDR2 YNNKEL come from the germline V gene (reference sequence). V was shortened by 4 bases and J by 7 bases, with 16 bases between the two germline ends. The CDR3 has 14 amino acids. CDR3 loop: CASSPRLVSVTQYF. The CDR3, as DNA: TGTGCCAGCAGCCCCCGACTAGTTTCTGTGACCCAGTACTTC.

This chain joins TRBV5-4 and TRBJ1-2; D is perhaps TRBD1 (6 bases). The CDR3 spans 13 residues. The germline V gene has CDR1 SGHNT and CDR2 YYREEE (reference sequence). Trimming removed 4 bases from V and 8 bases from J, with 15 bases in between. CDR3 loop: CASSPGAEAGYTF. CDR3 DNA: TGTGCCAGCAGCCCAGGGGCGGAGGCAGGCTACACCTTC.

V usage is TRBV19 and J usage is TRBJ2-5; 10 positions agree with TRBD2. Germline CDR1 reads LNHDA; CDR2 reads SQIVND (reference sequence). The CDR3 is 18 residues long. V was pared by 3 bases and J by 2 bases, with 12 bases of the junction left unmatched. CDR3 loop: CASSIWPAGGPGQETQYF. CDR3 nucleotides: TGTGCCAGTAGTATCTGGCCAGCGGGGGGGCCAGGGCAAGAGACCCAGTACTTC.

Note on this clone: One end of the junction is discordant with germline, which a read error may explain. The CDR3 protein is CASTDRGNEQYF. Written as DNA, the CDR3 is TGTGCCAGCACTGACAGGGGGAACGAGCAGTACTTC. This chain connects TRBV6-4 to TRBJ2-7, with 9 positions matching TRBD1. Per germline, CDR1 MRHNA and CDR2 SNTAGT. The CDR3 extends over 12 amino acids.

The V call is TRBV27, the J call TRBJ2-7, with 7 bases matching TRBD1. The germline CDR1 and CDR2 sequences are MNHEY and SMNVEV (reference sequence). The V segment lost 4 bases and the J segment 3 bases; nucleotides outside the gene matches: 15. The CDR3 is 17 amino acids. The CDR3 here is CASSSRTPDRAHYEQYF. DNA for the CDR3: TGTGCCAGCAGTTCTCGAACACCCGACAGGGCCCACTACGAGCAGTACTTC.

The CDR3 DNA follows: TGTGCCAGCAGTGAAGGGAGGGGCCGGGACATTCAGTACTTC. Protein sequence: CASSEGRGRDIQYF. The rearrangement joins TRBV6-1 to TRBJ2-4, with D perhaps TRBD2 (6 bases). Germline CDR1 reads MNHNS; CDR2 reads SASEGT. The CDR3 is 14 amino acids. V gave up 1 base and J gave up 8 bases, with 12 bases separating them.

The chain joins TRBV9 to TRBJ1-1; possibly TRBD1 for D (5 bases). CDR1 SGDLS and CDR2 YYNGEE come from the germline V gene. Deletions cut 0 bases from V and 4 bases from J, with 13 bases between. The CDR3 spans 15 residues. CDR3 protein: CASSVGGAGGTEAFF. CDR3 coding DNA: TGTGCCAGCAGCGTAGGTGGGGCCGGCGGCACTGAAGCTTTCTTT.

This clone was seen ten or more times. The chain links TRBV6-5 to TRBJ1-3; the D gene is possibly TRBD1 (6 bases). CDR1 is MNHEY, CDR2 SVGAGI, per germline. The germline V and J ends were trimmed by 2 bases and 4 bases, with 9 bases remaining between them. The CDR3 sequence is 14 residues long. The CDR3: CASSYGTQGNTIYF. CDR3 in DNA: TGTGCCAGCAGTTACGGGACACAAGGAAACACCATATATTTT.